The 29 T cell receptor beta chains in this list originate from one sample, sequenced in a study of T-cell reconstitution after alpha-beta-depleted transplantation in children. Molecular barcoding with unique molecular identifiers was used for the TCRbeta library. A single record per CDR3 protein comes from TCRdb applying MiXCR to the PCR reads. Of about 1,000,000 distinct CDR3 sequences listed, roughly 29% are singletons. This sample comprised PBMCs, mostly from graft donor cells, obtained 360 days after TCRalphabeta/CD19-depleted stem cell transplant. These receptors originate from a boy under two years old who had a stem cell transplant for SCID, so the T cells may come from the graft donor.

The table lists this clonotype with a few counts. The chain joins TRBV3-1 to TRBJ1-6; 8 bases are a match to TRBD1. The germline CDR1 and CDR2 sequences are LGHDT and YNNKEL (reference sequence). With V trimmed by 6 bases and J by 6 bases, 10 bases remained unmatched. The CDR3 sequence is 16 residues long. The CDR3 coding sequence is TGTGCCAGCAGAGGTTCCCAGGGGGCGGCTAATTCACCCCTCCACTTT. Translation: CASRGSQGAANSPLHF.

The chain couples TRBV7-3 to TRBJ2-3; 7 nucleotides line up with TRBD1. J gave up 6 bases and V 4 bases, and 13 bases lay outside the gene matches. In germline, CDR1 is SGHTA, CDR2 FQGTGA. The CDR3 length is 16 residues. The CDR3 DNA sequence: TGTGCCAGCAGCTCCTCTGACAGGGCATTAGGGGATACGCAGTATTTT. Amino acid sequence: CASSSSDRALGDTQYF.

V is TRBV27 and J is TRBJ2-2, with D maybe TRBD1 (5 bases). Trimming removed 3 bases at V and 9 bases at J, with 17 bases between. CDR1 and CDR2 from the germline V gene are MNHEY and SMNVEV (reference sequence). This CDR3 is built from 15 residues. The CDR3 sequence: CASSFRAPWGRELFF. In nucleotides, the CDR3 is TGTGCCAGCAGTTTTCGTGCGCCTTGGGGCCGGGAGCTGTTTTTT.

This chain joins TRBV12-3 or TRBV12-4 and TRBJ2-1, with TRBD1 as a possible D gene (5 bases). V was clipped by 4 bases and J by 14 bases, with 12 bases between them. The CDR3 runs to 11 residues. In nucleotides, the CDR3 is TGTGCCAGCAGTTCTTGGACAAGAGAGTTCTTC. Translated: CASSSWTREFF.

The J gene is TRBJ2-7, the V gene TRBV4-1; 9 bases align to TRBD1. The CDR3 spans 14 residues. V dropped 3 bases and J dropped 6; count of bases not matched to a gene: 6. In germline, CDR1 is MGHRA, CDR2 YSYEKL. CDR3: CASSQNRGLREQYF. DNA of the CDR3: TGCGCCAGCAGCCAGAACAGGGGGCTTCGCGAGCAGTACTTC.

The genes are TRBV4-3 and TRBJ2-1; 11 nucleotides line up with TRBD2. The CDR3 has 16 amino acids. V lost 4 bases, J lost 6 bases, and 8 bases stayed unmatched. CDR1 and CDR2 from the germline V gene are LGHNA and YSLEER. The CDR3 is CASSRSLAGGTNEQFF. Written as DNA, the CDR3 is TGCGCCAGCAGCCGATCTCTAGCGGGGGGCACCAATGAGCAGTTCTTC.

This clonotype came up a few times. This chain joins TRBV9 and TRBJ2-1; D uncertain. Germline CDR1 and CDR2: SGDLS and YYNGEE. CDR3 length: 17 residues. V gave up 0 bases and J gave up 3 bases, with 16 bases separating them. CDR3 protein: CASSVGQKAWSYNEQFF. CDR3 DNA sequence: TGTGCCAGCAGCGTAGGTCAAAAGGCTTGGAGCTACAATGAGCAGTTCTTC. The full variable domain, rest sourced from reference TRBV9 and TRBJ2-1, is DSGVTQTPKHLITATGQRVTLRCSPRSGDLSVYWYQQSLDQGLQFLIQYYNGEERAKGNILERFSAQQFPDLHSELNLSSLELGDSALYFCASSVGQKAWSYNEQFFGPGTRLTVL.

This chain links TRBV6-5 with TRBJ1-2; D gene ambiguous. The germline gives CDR1 MNHEY, CDR2 SVGAGI. CDR3 length equals 14 residues. V was trimmed by 4 bases and J by 8 bases, leaving 17 bases between them. The CDR3 DNA follows: TGTGCCAGCAGTTCGATGGGCCCCCTTCAAGGCTACACCTTC. Its translation: CASSSMGPLQGYTF.

The table lists this clonotype with a few counts. The chain is built from TRBV20-1 and TRBJ2-1, with 9 bases fitting TRBD2. This CDR3 spans 13 amino acids. Germline CDR1 reads DFQATT; CDR2 reads SNEGSKA (reference sequence). The CDR3 region is CSPAGGRGNEQFF. The CDR3 DNA follows: TGCAGCCCAGCGGGGGGAAGGGGGAATGAGCAGTTCTTC.

This chain connects TRBV2 to TRBJ2-7; D gene uncertain. V shed 7 bases and J shed 1 base, with 8 bases lying between them. Germline CDR1 reads SNHLY; CDR2 reads FYNNEI. This CDR3 contains 12 residues. DNA for the CDR3: TGTGCCAGCAAAGCAGGATCCTACGAGCAGTACTTC. As protein: CASKAGSYEQYF.

The sample holds a few counts of this clonotype. The V call is TRBV9, the J call TRBJ1-1, with 10 positions matching TRBD1. The CDR3 is 15 residues long. J was trimmed by 4 bases and V by 3 bases; bases with no gene match: 6. Germline CDR1 is SGDLS and CDR2 is YYNGEE. The CDR3, as DNA: TGTGCCAGCAGCGACCCAGGACAGGGGGGCACTGAAGCTTTCTTT. It specifies CASSDPGQGGTEAFF. Filled out from reference TRBV9 and TRBJ1-1, the complete variable domain reads DSGVTQTPKHLITATGQRVTLRCSPRSGDLSVYWYQQSLDQGLQFLIQYYNGEERAKGNILERFSAQQFPDLHSELNLSSLELGDSALYFCASSDPGQGGTEAFFGQGTRLTVV.

The CDR3 protein is CASSLMGAAEQYF. CDR3 DNA: TGTGCCAGCAGTTTAATGGGGGCGGCCGAGCAGTACTTC. The chain employs TRBV27 and TRBJ2-7; maybe TRBD1 (6 bases). The ends were cut back, 2 bases at V and 6 bases at J, with 11 bases in the middle. This CDR3 is built from 13 residues. The V gene's germline CDR1 is MNHEY and CDR2 SMNVEV (reference sequence).

This chain joins TRBV11-2 and TRBJ2-7; 10 bases line up with TRBD2. V was clipped by 5 bases and J by 6 bases; unmatched bases: 13. The germline CDR1 and CDR2 sequences are SGHAT and FQNNGV. This CDR3 has 16 residues. DNA for the CDR3: TGTGCCAGCAGCGACCGACTAGCGGGCCTTCCCTCCGAGCAGTACTTC. Its protein product is CASSDRLAGLPSEQYF.

This clonotype turned up a few times. This sequence joins TRBV7-8 and TRBJ2-7, with D perhaps matching TRBD2 (6 bases). From germline, CDR1 is SGHVS and CDR2 FQNEAQ. This CDR3 is built from 14 residues. V was shortened by 4 bases and J by 3 bases, with 13 bases between the two germline ends. The CDR3 sequence: CASSSTGTVYEQYF. The CDR3 coding sequence is TGTGCCAGCAGCTCTACCGGGACTGTCTACGAGCAGTACTTC.

The J gene is TRBJ2-3, the V gene TRBV6-1; no clear D. Germline CDR1 reads MNHNS; CDR2 reads SASEGT. The CDR3 is made up of 16 amino acids. V lost 6 bases to trimming and J lost 2 bases, with 18 bases between them. CDR3 amino acids: CASSLLGGLFTDTQYF. The CDR3 DNA follows: TGTGCCAGCAGCCTGCTAGGTGGGCTTTTCACAGATACGCAGTATTTT.

This rearrangement joins TRBV9 to TRBJ2-3, with D uncertain. This CDR3 spans 16 amino acids. Trimming shortened V by 4 bases and J by 0 bases, and 15 bases separated the two germline ends. Germline V gene lookup returns CDR1 SGDLS and CDR2 YYNGEE. The CDR3 loop is CASSPQNGHSTDTQYF. The CDR3, as DNA: TGTGCCAGCAGCCCCCAAAACGGGCATAGCACAGATACGCAGTATTTT. Using reference TRBV9 and TRBJ2-3 for the parts outside the CDR3, the full variable domain is DSGVTQTPKHLITATGQRVTLRCSPRSGDLSVYWYQQSLDQGLQFLIQYYNGEERAKGNILERFSAQQFPDLHSELNLSSLELGDSALYFCASSPQNGHSTDTQYFGPGTRLTVL.

V is TRBV7-8 and J is TRBJ2-1; D may match TRBD1 or TRBD2 (5 bases each). From germline, CDR1 is SGHVS and CDR2 FQNEAQ. Trimming removed 7 bases at V and 4 bases at J, with 17 bases between. This CDR3 comprises 15 residues. The CDR3 nucleotides are TGTGCCAGCACCTTCGCCGGGGCTCTTTACAATGAGCAGTTCTTC. Protein product: CASTFAGALYNEQFF. Full variable domain (outside the CDR3, taken from reference TRBV7-8 and TRBJ2-1): GAGVSQSPRYKVAKRGQDVALRCDPISGHVSLFWYQQALGQGPEFLTYFQNEAQLDKSGLPSDRFFAERPEGSVSTLKIQRTQQEDSAVYLCASTFAGALYNEQFFGPGTRLTVL.

The chain links TRBV20-1 to TRBJ2-7; the D gene could be TRBD1 or TRBD2 (5 bases each). Per germline, CDR1 DFQATT and CDR2 SNEGSKA (reference sequence). CDR3 length: 12 residues. Trimming cost V 3 bases and J 2 bases, with 8 bases left between them. The CDR3 nucleotides read TGCAGTGCTAGGGGGGTCCCCTACGAGCAGTACTTC. Translation gives CSARGVPYEQYF.

This clonotype was seen only a few times. The V gene is TRBV6-5, the J gene TRBJ1-1, with D perhaps matching TRBD1 (6 bases). CDR1 MNHEY and CDR2 SVGAGI come from the germline V gene. There are 16 residues in the CDR3. Trimming pared 8 bases from V and 4 bases from J, leaving 23 bases between. This CDR3 is CASSISRTGISTEAFF. The CDR3 bases are TGTGCCAGCTCTATATCGAGAACAGGGATAAGCACTGAAGCTTTCTTT.

The CDR3 region has the DNA TGCGCCAGCAGCTCTGCAGGGACCGGGACTGGAAACACCATATATTTT. This codes for CASSSAGTGTGNTIYF. The rearrangement links TRBV5-1 to TRBJ1-3; perhaps TRBD1 as D (5 bases). Germline CDR1 reads SGHRS; CDR2 reads YFSETQ. The V end lost 3 bases, the J end lost 2 bases, and 15 bases lay between the germline ends. The CDR3 has 16 residues.

The genes are TRBV2 and TRBJ2-7; 7 bases map to TRBD1. CDR3 size: 17 residues. V was pared by 6 bases and J by 3 bases, with 17 bases of the junction left unmatched. The germline gives CDR1 SNHLY, CDR2 FYNNEI. CDR3 in DNA: TGTGCCAGCAGACCTACAGGGGATAGATCGGCCCTCTACGAGCAGTACTTC. Protein sequence: CASRPTGDRSALYEQYF.

The gene calls are TRBV27 and TRBJ2-3; TRBD2 agrees at 11 bases. Germline trimming cut 2 bases from V and 0 bases from J; bases unmatched to any gene: 7. Germline assignment: CDR1 MNHEY and CDR2 SMNVEV (reference sequence). This CDR3 comprises 18 residues. CDR3 DNA sequence: TGTGCCAGCAGTTTAATTGCAACTAGCGGGGGTAGCACAGATACGCAGTATTTT. Protein: CASSLIATSGGSTDTQYF.

The chain couples TRBV15 to TRBJ2-7, with D possibly matching TRBD2 (6 bases). The CDR3 length is 15 residues. Trimming pared 0 bases from V and 3 bases from J, leaving 12 bases between. The germline V gene has CDR1 LNHNV and CDR2 YYDKDF (reference sequence). The CDR3 DNA sequence: TGTGCCACCAGCAGAGAGGGAGGACTCAACTACGAGCAGTACTTC. The encoded protein is CATSREGGLNYEQYF.

The J gene is TRBJ2-2, the V gene TRBV20-1; 7 bases line up with TRBD1. Germline CDR1 and CDR2: DFQATT and SNEGSKA (reference sequence). The CDR3 consists of 14 residues. J gave up 4 bases and V 6 bases, and 8 bases lay outside the gene matches. CDR3 sequence reads: CSARRQGPTGELFF. The CDR3 DNA is TGCAGTGCCCGTCGACAGGGACCCACCGGGGAGCTGTTTTTT.

This clonotype was detected many times. The chain links TRBV7-9 to TRBJ2-7, with a weak D call TRBD2 (5 bases). Trimming removed 4 bases at V and 0 bases at J, with 7 bases between. The CDR3 has 13 residues. Germline V lookup: CDR1 SEHNR, CDR2 FQNEAQ (reference sequence). CDR3 sequence: CASSSDYSYEQYF. The DNA of the CDR3 is TGTGCCAGCAGCTCCGACTACTCCTACGAGCAGTACTTC.

The J gene is TRBJ2-3, the V gene TRBV28, with TRBD2 identical over 7 bases. Per germline, CDR1 MDHEN and CDR2 SYDVKM. The CDR3 loop spans 14 amino acids. The J segment lost 1 base and the V segment lost 6 bases, leaving 4 bases of the junction unmatched. CDR3 coding DNA: TGTGCCAGCAGACCTAGCGGTCGCACAGATACGCAGTATTTT. Amino acid sequence: CASRPSGRTDTQYF.

This chain connects TRBV20-1 to TRBJ2-5; 11 bases fit TRBD2. V lost 4 bases and J lost 3; bases outside the gene matches: 7. CDR1 and CDR2 from the germline V gene are DFQATT and SNEGSKA (reference sequence). The CDR3 has 15 amino acids. DNA of the CDR3: TGCAGTGCTACAATCTCGGGACTAGCGGAAGAGACCCAGTACTTC. This codes for CSATISGLAEETQYF.

The chain uses TRBV27 and TRBJ1-1; D call uncertain. CDR3 length equals 14 residues. V lost 3 bases to trimming and J lost 1 base, with 9 bases between them. CDR1 is MNHEY, CDR2 SMNVEV, per germline (reference sequence). DNA for the CDR3: TGTGCCAGCAGTTTCAATGGAGGGAACACTGAAGCTTTCTTT. It is translated as CASSFNGGNTEAFF.

This chain joins TRBV20-1 and TRBJ2-1; D may be TRBD2 (6 bases). Trimming shortened V by 7 bases and J by 7 bases, and 17 bases separated the two germline ends. This CDR3 has 13 amino acids. Germline V CDR1 and CDR2: DFQATT, SNEGSKA (reference sequence). CDR3 bases: TGCAGTGGGGGGACTCCCCTACGGAATGAGCAGTTCTTC. It is translated as CSGGTPLRNEQFF.